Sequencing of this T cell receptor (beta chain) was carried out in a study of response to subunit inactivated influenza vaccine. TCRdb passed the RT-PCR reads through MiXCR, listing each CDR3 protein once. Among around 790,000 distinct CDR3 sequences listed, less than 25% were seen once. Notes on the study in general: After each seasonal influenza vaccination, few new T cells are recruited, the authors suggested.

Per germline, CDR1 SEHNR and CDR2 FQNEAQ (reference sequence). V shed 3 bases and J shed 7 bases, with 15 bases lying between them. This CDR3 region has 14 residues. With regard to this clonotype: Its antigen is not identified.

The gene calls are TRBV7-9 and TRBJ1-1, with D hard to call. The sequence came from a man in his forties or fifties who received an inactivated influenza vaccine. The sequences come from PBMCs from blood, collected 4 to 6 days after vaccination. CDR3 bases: TGTGCCAGCAGCTTTAAGACGGACCCCATTGAAGCTTTCTTT. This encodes CASSFKTDPIEAFF.